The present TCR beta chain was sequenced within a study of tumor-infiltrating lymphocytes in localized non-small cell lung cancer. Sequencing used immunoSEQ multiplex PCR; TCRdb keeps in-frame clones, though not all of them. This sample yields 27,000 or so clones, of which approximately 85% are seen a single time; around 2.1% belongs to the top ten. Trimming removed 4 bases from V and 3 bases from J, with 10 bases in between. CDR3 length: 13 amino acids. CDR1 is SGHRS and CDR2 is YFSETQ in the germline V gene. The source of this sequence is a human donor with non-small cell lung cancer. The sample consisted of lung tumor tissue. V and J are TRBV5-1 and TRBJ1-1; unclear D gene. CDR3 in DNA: TGCGCCAGCAGCCCCGGACTAGACACTGAAGCTTTCTTT. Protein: CASSPGLDTEAFF.